The present entry profiles one T cell receptor (beta chain) with its context. This sample was included in a study of CD8 T cells in Susac syndrome. For the study at large: Among the sequenced Susac syndrome patients, roughly six had active disease while under ten were in remission.

Per the germline V gene, CDR1 is SGHDN and CDR2 is FVKESK. This CDR3 spans 13 amino acids. Trimming pared 2 bases from V and 7 bases from J, leaving 11 bases between. The RNA, roughly 0.45 to 1 ug, was put through reverse transcription using random hexamers. TCRdb redid the calling of the immunoSEQ multiplex PCR reads with MiXCR, one entry per CDR3 protein. Counted here are 130,000 to 150,000 distinct CDR3 sequences, almost 96% occurring once; the ten biggest clones make up 0.084%. The sample taken for sequencing was CD4+ T cells from PBMCs. This clonotype was sampled from a human donor with Susac syndrome. The chain carries TRBV14 and TRBJ2-5; D is unclear. CDR3 nucleotide sequence: TGTGCCAGCAGCCAACCCCGTCCTGGGACCCAGTACTTC. It encodes CASSQPRPGTQYF.